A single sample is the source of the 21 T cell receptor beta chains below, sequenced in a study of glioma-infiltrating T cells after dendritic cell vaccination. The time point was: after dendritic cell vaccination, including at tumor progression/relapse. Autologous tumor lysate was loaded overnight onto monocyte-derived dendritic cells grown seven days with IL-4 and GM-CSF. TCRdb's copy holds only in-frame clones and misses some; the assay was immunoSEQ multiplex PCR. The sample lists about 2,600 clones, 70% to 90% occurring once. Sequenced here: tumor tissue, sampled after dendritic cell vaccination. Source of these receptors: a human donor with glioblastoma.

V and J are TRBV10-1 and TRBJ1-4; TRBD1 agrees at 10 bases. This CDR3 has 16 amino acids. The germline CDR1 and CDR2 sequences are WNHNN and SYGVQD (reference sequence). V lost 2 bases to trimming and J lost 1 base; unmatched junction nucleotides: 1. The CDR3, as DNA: TGCGCCAGCAGTGAGGGACAGGGGGTAACTAATGAAAAACTGTTTTTT. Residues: CASSEGQGVTNEKLFF.

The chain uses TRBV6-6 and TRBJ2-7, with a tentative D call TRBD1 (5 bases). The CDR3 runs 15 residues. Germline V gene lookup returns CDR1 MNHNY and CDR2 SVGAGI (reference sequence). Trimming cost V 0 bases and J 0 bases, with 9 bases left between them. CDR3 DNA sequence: TGTGCCAGCAGTTACTCCGAGACAGACTCCTACGAGCAGTACTTC. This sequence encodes CASSYSETDSYEQYF.

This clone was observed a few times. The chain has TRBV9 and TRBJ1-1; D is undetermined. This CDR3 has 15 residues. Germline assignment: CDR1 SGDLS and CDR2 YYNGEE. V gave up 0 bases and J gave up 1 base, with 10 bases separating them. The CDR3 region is CASSVVVAENTEAFF. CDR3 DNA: TGTGCCAGCAGCGTAGTGGTGGCGGAGAACACTGAAGCTTTCTTT. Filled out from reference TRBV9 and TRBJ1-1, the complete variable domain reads DSGVTQTPKHLITATGQRVTLRCSPRSGDLSVYWYQQSLDQGLQFLIQYYNGEERAKGNILERFSAQQFPDLHSELNLSSLELGDSALYFCASSVVVAENTEAFFGQGTRLTVV.

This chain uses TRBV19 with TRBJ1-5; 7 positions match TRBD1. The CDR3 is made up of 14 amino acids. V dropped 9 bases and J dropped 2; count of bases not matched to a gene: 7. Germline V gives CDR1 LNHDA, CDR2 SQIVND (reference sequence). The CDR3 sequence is CASNRGEGNQPQHF. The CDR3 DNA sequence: TGTGCCAGCAACAGGGGAGAGGGCAATCAGCCCCAGCATTTT.

The DNA of the CDR3 is TGTGCCAGCAGCTTCACCGCGCACGACAGGGACGGTGGCTACACCTTC. It codes for CASSFTAHDRDGGYTF. The chain recombines TRBV7-3 with TRBJ1-2, with TRBD1 matching over 7 bases. The CDR3 consists of 16 residues. Germline lookup yields CDR1 SGHTA and CDR2 FQGTGA. Unmatched junction bases numbered 14, after V lost 3 bases and J lost 7 bases.

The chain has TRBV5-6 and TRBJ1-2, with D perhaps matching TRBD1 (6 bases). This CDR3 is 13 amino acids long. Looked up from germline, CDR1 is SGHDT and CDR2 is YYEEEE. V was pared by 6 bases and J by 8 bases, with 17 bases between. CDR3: CASNIKGEWGYTF. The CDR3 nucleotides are TGTGCCAGCAACATTAAGGGGGAATGGGGCTACACCTTC.

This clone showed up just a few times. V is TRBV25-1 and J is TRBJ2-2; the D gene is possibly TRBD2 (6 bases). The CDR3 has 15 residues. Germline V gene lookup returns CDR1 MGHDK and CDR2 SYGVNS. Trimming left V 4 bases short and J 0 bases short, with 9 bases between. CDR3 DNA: TGTGCCAGCAGTGGGCGGGACGCGAACACCGGGGAGCTGTTTTTT. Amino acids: CASSGRDANTGELFF.

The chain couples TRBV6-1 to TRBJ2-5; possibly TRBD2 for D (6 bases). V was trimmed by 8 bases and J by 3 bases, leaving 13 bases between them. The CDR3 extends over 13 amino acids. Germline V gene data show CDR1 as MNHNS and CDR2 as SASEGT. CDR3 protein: CASLVGSKETQYF. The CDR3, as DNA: TGTGCCAGCTTGGTCGGGAGTAAAGAGACCCAGTACTTC.

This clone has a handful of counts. The CDR3 sequence: CASSFATGEGETQYF. DNA of the CDR3: TGTGCCAGCAGCTTCGCGACAGGGGAGGGTGAGACCCAGTACTTC. J is TRBJ2-5 and V is TRBV11-2, with a weak D call TRBD1 (8 bases). The V end lost 3 bases, the J end lost 5 bases, and 16 bases lay between the germline ends. The CDR3 extends over 15 amino acids. CDR1 is SGHAT and CDR2 is FQNNGV in the germline V gene.

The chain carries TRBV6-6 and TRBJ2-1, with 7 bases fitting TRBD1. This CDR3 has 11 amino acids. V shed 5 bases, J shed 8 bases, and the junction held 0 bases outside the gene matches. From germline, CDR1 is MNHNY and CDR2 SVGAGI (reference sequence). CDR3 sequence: CASSTGDEQFF. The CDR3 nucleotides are TGTGCCAGCAGTACAGGGGATGAGCAGTTCTTC.

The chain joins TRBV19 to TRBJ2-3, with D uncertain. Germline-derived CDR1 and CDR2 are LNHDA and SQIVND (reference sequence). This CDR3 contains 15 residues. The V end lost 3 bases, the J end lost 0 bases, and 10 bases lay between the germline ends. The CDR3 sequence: CASSIWARSTDTQYF. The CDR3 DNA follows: TGTGCCAGTAGTATTTGGGCAAGGAGCACAGATACGCAGTATTTT.

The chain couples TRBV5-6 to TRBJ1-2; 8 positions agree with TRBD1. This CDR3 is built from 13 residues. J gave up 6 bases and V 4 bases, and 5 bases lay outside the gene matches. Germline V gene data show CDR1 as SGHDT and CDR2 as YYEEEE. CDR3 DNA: TGTGCCAGCAGCGACACAGGGGGAAATGGCTACACCTTC. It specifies CASSDTGGNGYTF.

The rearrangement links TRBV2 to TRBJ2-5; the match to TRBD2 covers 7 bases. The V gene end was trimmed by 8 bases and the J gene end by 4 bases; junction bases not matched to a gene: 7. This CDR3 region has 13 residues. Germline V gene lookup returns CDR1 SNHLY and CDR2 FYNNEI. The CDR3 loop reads CASGGGAPETQYF. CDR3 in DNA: TGTGCCAGCGGGGGGGGAGCCCCAGAGACCCAGTACTTC.

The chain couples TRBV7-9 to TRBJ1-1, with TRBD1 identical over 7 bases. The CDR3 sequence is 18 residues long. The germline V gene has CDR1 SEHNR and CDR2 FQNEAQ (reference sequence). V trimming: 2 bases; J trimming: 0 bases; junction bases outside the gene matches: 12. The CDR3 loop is CASSLRQGLSSMNTEAFF. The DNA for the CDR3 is TGTGCCAGCAGCTTACGACAGGGACTCTCCAGCATGAACACTGAAGCTTTCTTT.

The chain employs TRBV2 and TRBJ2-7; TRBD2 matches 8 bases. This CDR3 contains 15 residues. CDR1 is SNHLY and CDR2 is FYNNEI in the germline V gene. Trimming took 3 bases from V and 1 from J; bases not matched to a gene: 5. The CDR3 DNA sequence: TGTGCCAGCAGTGATAGAACTAGCGGATCCTACGAGCAGTACTTC. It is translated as CASSDRTSGSYEQYF.

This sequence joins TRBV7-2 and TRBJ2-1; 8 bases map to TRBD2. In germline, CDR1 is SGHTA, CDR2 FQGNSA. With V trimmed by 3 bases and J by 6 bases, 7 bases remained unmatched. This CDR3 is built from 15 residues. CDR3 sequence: CASSFTSGPFNEQFF. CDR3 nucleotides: TGTGCCAGCAGCTTTACTAGCGGACCGTTCAATGAGCAGTTCTTC.

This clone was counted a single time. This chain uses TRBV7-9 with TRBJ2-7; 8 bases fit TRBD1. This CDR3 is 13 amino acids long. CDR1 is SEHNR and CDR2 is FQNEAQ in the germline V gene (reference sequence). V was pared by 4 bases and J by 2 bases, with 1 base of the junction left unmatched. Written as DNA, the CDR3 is TGTGCCAGCAGCTGGGGACAGGCCTACGAGCAGTACTTC. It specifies CASSWGQAYEQYF.

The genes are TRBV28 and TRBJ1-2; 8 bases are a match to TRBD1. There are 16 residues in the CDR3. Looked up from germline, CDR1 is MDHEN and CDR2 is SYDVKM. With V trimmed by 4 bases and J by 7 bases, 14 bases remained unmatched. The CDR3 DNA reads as TGTGCCAGCAGTTCCCAGGGGGCAGGGTCTTCAGGTGGCTACACCTTC. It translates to CASSSQGAGSSGGYTF.

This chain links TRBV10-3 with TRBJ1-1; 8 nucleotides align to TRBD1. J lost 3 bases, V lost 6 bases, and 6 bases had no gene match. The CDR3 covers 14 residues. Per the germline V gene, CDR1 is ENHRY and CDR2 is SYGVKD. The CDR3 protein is CAISHQGADTEAFF. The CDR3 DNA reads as TGTGCCATCAGCCACCAGGGGGCTGACACTGAAGCTTTCTTT.

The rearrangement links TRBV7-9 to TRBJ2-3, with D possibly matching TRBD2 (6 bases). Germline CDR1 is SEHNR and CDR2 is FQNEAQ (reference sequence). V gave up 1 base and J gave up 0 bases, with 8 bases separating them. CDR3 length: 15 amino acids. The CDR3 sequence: CASSLGDSSTDTQYF. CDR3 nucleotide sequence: TGTGCCAGCAGCTTAGGGGACTCTAGCACAGATACGCAGTATTTT.

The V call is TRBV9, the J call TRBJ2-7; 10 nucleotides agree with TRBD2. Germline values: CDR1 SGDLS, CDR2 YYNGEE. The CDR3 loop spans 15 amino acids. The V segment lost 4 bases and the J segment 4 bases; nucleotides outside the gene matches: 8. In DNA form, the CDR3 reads TGTGCCAGCAGCCCTAGCGGGAGTGCATCTTACGAGCAGTACTTC. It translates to CASSPSGSASYEQYF.